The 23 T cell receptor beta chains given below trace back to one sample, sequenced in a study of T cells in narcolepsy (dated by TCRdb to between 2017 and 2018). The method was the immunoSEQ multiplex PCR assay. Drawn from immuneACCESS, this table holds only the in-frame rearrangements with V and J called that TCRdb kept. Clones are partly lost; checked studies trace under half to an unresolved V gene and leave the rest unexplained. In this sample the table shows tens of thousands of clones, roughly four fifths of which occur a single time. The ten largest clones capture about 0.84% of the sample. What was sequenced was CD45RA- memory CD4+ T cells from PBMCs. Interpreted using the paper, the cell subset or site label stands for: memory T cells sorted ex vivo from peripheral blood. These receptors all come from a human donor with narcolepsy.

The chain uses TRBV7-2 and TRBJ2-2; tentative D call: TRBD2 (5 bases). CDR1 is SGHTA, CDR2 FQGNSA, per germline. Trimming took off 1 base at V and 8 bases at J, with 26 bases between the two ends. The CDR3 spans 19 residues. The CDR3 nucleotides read TGTGCCAGCAGCTTAGTATACCCACGTCAACCTCGGGGTGGAGGGGAGCTGTTTTTT. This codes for CASSLVYPRQPRGGGELFF.

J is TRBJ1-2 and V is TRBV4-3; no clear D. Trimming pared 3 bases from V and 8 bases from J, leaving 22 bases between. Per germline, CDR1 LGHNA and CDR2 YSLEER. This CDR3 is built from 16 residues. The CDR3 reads CASSQEPENPSRGYTF. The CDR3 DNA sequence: TGCGCCAGCAGCCAGGAACCGGAGAATCCCTCAAGGGGCTACACCTTC.

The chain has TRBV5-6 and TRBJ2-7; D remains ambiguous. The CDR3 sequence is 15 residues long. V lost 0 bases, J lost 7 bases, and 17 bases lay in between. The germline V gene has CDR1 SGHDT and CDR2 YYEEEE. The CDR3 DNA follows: TGTGCCAGCAGCTTGGGCGGTCTGGGGTTGGGGGAGCAGTACTTC. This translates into CASSLGGLGLGEQYF.

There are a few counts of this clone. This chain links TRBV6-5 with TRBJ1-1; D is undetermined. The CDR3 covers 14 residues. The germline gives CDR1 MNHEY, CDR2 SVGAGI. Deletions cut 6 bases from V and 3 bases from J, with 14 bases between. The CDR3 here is CASSPGRGYTEAFF. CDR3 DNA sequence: TGTGCCAGCAGCCCCGGGAGAGGGTACACTGAAGCTTTCTTT.

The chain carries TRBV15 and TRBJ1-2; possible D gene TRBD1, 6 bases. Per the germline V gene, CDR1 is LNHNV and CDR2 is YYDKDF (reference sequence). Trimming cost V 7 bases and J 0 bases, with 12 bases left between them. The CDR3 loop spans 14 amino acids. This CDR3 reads CATTQGQANYGYTF. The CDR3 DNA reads TGTGCCACCACACAGGGCCAAGCTAACTATGGCTACACCTTC.

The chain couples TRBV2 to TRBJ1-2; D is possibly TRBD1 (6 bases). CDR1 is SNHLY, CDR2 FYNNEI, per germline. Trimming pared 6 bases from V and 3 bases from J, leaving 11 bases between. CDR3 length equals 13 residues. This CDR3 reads CASREDRHYGYTF. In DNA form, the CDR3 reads TGTGCCAGCAGAGAGGACAGACACTATGGCTACACCTTC. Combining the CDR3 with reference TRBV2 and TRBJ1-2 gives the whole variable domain EPEVTQTPSHQVTQMGQEVILRCVPISNHLYFYWYRQILGQKVEFLVSFYNNEISEKSEIFDDQFSVERPDGSNFTLKIRSTKLEDSAMYFCASREDRHYGYTFGSGTRLTVV.

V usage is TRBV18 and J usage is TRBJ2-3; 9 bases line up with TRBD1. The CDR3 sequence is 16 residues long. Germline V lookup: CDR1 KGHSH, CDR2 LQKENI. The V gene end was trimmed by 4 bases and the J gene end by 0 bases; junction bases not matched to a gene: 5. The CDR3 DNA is TGTGCCAGCTCACAGTTACAGGGGGCTAGCACAGATACGCAGTATTTT. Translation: CASSQLQGASTDTQYF. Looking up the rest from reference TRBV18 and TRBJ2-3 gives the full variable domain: NAGVMQNPRHLVRRRGQEARLRCSPMKGHSHVYWYRQLPEEGLKFMVYLQKENIIDESGMPKERFSAEFPKEGPSILRIQQVVRGDSAAYFCASSQLQGASTDTQYFGPGTRLTVL.

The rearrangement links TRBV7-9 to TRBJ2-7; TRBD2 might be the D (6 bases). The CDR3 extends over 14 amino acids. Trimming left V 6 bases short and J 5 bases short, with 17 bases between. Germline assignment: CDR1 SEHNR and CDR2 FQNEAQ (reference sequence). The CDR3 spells CASRKQTSLDEQYF. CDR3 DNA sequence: TGTGCCAGCAGGAAACAGACTAGTCTGGACGAGCAGTACTTC.

The CDR3 protein is CASVSQEFSNQPQHF. In nucleotides, the CDR3 is TGTGCCAGTGTATCACAGGAGTTTAGCAATCAGCCCCAGCATTTT. V and J are TRBV6-1 and TRBJ1-5, with a possible D match to TRBD1 (5 bases). The V end lost 9 bases, the J end lost 0 bases, and 15 bases lay between the germline ends. This CDR3 is built from 15 residues. Germline CDR1 is MNHNS and CDR2 is SASEGT.

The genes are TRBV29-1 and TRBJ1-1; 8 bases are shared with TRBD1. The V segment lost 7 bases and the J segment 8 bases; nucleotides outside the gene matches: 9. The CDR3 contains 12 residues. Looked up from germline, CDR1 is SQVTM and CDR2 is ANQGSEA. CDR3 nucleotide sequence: TGCAGCGCAACAGGACAGGGCGTAGAAGCTTTCTTT. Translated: CSATGQGVEAFF.

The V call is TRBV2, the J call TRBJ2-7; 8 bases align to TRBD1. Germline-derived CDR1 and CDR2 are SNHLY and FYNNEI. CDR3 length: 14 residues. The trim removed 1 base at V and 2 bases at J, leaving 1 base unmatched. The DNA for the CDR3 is TGTGCCAGCAGTGAAGGGGACAGGACCTACGAGCAGTACTTC. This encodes CASSEGDRTYEQYF.

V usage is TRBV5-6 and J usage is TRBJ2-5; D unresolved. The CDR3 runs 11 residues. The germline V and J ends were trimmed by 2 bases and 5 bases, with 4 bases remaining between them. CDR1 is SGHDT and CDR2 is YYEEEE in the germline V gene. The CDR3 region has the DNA TGTGCCAGCAGCTTTGGTGAGACCCAGTACTTC. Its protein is CASSFGETQYF.

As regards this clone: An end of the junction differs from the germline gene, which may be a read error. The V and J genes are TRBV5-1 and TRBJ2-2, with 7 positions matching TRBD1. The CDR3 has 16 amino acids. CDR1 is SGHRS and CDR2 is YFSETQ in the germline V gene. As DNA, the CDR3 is TGCGCCAGCAGCTTGTCCGGGACAGTGAACGCCGGGGAGCTGTTTTTT. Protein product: CASSLSGTVNAGELFF.

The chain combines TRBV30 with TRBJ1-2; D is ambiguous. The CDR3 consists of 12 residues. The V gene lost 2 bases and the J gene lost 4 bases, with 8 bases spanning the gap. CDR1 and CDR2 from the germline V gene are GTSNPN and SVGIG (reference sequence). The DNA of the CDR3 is TGTGCCTGGAGTTCGGGCAGCTATGGCTACACCTTC. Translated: CAWSSGSYGYTF.

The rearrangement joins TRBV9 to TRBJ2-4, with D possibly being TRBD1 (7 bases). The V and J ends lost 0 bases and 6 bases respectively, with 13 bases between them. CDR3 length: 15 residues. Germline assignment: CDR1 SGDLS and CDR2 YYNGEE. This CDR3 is CASSVAGQGGNIQYF. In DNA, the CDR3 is TGTGCCAGCAGCGTAGCGGGGCAGGGGGGAAACATTCAGTACTTC.

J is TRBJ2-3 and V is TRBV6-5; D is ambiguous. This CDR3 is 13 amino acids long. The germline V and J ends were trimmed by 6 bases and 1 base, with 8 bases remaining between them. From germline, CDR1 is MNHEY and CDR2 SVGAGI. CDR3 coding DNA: TGTGCCAGCAGCCCCCGGGGCACAGATACGCAGTATTTT. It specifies CASSPRGTDTQYF.

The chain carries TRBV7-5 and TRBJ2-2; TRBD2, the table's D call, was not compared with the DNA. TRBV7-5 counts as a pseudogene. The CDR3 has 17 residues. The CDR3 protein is CARSLVEGGAETGELFF. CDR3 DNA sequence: TGTGCCAGAAGCTTAGTGGAGGGAGGGGCGGAGACCGGGGAGCTGTTTTTT.

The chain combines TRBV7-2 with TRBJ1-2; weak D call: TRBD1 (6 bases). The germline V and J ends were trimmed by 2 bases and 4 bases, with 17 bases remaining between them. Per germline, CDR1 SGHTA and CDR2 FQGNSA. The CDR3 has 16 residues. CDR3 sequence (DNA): TGTGCCAGCAGCTTACTTCTTGGGGGGCCAGCCTATGGCTACACCTTC. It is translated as CASSLLLGGPAYGYTF.

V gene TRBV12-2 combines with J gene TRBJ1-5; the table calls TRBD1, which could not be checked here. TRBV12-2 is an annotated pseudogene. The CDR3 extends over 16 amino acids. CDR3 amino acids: CASRLAAGHSNQPQHF. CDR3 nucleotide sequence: TGTGCAAGTCGCTTAGCGGCAGGACATAGCAATCAGCCCCAGCATTTT.

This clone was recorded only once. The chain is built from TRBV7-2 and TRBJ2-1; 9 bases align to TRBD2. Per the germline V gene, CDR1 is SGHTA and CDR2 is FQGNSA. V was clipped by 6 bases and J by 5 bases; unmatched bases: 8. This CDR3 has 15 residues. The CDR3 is CASSPSGASNNEQFF. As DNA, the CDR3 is TGTGCCAGCAGTCCTAGCGGGGCGTCCAACAATGAGCAGTTCTTC.

The chain's CDR3 is CASRYSSGSNQPQHF. The CDR3 DNA follows: TGTGCCAGCAGGTATTCATCAGGGAGCAATCAGCCCCAGCATTTT. The V call is TRBV28, the J call TRBJ1-5, with D possibly being TRBD1 (5 bases). Germline V gene data show CDR1 as MDHEN and CDR2 as SYDVKM. V lost 6 bases and J 1 base, leaving 13 bases between the germline ends. This CDR3 is 15 amino acids long.

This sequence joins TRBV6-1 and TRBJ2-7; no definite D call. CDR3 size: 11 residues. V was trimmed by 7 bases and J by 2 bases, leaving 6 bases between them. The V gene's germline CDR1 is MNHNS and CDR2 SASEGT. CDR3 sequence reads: CASIKAYEQYF. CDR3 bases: TGTGCCAGCATTAAGGCCTACGAGCAGTACTTC.

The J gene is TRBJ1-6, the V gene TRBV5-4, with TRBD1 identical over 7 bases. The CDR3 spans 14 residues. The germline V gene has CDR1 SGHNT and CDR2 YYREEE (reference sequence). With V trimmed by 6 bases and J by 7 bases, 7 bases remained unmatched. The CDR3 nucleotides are TGTGCCAGCACCCTGACAGGGTCCAATTCACCCCTCCACTTT. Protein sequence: CASTLTGSNSPLHF.